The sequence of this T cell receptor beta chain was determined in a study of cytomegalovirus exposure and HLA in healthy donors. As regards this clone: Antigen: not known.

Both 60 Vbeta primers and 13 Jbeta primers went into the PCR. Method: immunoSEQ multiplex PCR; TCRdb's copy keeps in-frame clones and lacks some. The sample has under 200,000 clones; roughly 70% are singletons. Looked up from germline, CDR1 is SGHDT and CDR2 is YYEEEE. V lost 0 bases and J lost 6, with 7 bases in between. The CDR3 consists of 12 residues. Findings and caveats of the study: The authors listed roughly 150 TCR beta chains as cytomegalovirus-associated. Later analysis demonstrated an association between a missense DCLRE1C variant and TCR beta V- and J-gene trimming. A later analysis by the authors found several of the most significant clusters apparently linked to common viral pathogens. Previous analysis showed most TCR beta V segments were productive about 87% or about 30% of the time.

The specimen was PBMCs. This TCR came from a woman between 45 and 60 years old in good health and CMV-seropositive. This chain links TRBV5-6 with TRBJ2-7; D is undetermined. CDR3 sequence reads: CASSLGLSEQYF. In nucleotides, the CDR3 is TGTGCCAGCAGCTTGGGTCTTTCCGAGCAGTACTTC.